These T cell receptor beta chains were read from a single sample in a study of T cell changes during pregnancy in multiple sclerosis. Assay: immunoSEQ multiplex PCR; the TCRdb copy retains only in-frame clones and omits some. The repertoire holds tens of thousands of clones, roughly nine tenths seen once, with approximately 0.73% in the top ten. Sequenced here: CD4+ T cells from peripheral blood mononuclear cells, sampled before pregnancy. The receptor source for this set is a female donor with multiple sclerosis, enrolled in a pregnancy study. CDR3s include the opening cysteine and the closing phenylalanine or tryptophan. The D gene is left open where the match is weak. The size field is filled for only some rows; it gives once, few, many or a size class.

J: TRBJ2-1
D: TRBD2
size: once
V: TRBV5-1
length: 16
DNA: TGCGCCAGCAGCTTGAAGGCGGGACTAGCGGGGGATGAGCAGTTCTTC
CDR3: CASSLKAGLAGDEQFF

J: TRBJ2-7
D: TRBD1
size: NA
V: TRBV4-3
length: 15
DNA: TGCGCCAGCAGCCAAGGGTTAGACAGGGGGCCCGAGCAGTACTTC
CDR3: CASSQGLDRGPEQYF

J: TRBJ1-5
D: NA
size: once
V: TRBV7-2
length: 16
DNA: TGTGCCAGCAGCTTAGAGAGCCGGCGGCCGGTACAGCCCCAGCATTTT
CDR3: CASSLESRRPVQPQHF

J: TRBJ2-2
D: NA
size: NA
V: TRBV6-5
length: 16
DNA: TGTGCCAGCAGTTACTTAGGCGGGGACCTCACCGGGGAGCTGTTTTTT
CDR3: CASSYLGGDLTGELFF

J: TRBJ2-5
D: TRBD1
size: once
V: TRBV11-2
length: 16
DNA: TGTGCCAGCAGCTTAGGACACGGTCAGGGGGTGGAGACCCAGTACTTC
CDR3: CASSLGHGQGVETQYF

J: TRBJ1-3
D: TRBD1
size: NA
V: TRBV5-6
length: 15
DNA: TGTGCCAGCAGCTTTCCTGACAGGGATGGAAACACCATATATTTT
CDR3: CASSFPDRDGNTIYF

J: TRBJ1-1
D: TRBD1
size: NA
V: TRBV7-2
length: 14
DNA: TGTGCCAGCAGTCGTAACAGGGGGCGAACTGAAGCTTTCTTT
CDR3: CASSRNRGRTEAFF

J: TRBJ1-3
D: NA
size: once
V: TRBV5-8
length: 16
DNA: TGTGCCAGCAGCCTCTTATCAGGGGCGGGCGGAAACACCATATATTTT
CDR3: CASSLLSGAGGNTIYF

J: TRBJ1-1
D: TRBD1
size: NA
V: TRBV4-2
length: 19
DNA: TGTGCCAGCAGCCAAGCCTTCCTGGGGAAGGGGGCTATTCCCACTGAAGCTTTCTTT
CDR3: CASSQAFLGKGAIPTEAFF

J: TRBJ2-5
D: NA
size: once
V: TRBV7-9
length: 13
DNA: TGTGCCAGCAGCTTTCGGGACACAGAGACCCAGTACTTC
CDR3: CASSFRDTETQYF

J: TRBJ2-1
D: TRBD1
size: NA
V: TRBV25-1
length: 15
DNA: TGTGCCAGCAGTGAGGGGACAGGGTCCTACAATGAGCAGTTCTTC
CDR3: CASSEGTGSYNEQFF

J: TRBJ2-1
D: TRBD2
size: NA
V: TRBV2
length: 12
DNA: TGTGCCAGCACCCCGCCCGGGAGGAATCAGTTCTTC
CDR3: CASTPPGRNQFF

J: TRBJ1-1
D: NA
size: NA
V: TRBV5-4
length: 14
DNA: TGTGCCAGCAGCCCCGGGGGGGCTAGCACTGAAGCTTTCTTT
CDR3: CASSPGGASTEAFF

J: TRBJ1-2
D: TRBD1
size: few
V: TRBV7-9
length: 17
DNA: TGTGCCAGCAGCGCCCAGACCCTCAGGGGGCGTGACTATGGCTACACCTTC
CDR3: CASSAQTLRGRDYGYTF

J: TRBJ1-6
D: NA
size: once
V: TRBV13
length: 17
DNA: TGTGCCAGCAGCCCGCCCCGGGGGAGCTCCTATAATTCACCCCTCCACTTT
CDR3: CASSPPRGSSYNSPLHF

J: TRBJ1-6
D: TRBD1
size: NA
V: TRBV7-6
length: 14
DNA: TGTGCCAGCAGCTCCACAGGGGAAGGGTCACCCCTCCACTTT
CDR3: CASSSTGEGSPLHF

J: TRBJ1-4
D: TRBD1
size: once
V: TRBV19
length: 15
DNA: TGTGCCAGTAGTTATGGGACAGAAGATAATGAAAAACTGTTTTTT
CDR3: CASSYGTEDNEKLFF

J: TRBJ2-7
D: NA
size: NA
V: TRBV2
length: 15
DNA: TGTGCCAGCAGTGAAGCGCAAACGACACGCTACGAGCAGTACTTC
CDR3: CASSEAQTTRYEQYF

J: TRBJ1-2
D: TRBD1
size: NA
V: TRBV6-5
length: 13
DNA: TGTGCCAGCAGTTTTCGACAGGGGGGAGGCTACACCTTC
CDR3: CASSFRQGGGYTF

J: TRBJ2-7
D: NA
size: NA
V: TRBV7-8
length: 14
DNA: TGTGCCAGCAGCTCAGCCGTAGCCTCGGGCGAGCAGTACTTC
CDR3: CASSSAVASGEQYF

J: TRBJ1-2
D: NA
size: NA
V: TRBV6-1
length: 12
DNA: TGTGCCAGCAGGGAGGGAAACTATGGCTACACCTTC
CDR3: CASREGNYGYTF

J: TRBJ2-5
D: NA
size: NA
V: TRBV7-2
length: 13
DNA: TGTGCCAGCAGCCCTTACCGGGGTGAGACCCAGTACTTC
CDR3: CASSPYRGETQYF

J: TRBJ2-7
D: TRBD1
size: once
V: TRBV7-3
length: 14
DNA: TGTGCCAGCAGCGCCGGGACAGACCCCTACGAGCAGTACTTC
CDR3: CASSAGTDPYEQYF

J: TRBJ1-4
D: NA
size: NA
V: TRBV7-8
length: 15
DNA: TGTGCCAGCAGGGACCGGGGGAGGGATTTCGAAAAACTGTTTTTT
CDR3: CASRDRGRDFEKLFF

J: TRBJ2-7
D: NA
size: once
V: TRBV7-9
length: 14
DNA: TGTGCCAGCAGACCCGGGAACCCTCTCTACGAGCAGTACTTC
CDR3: CASRPGNPLYEQYF

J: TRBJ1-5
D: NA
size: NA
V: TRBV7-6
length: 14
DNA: TGTGCCAGCAGCTCCTACGGAGTTGATCAGCCCCAGCATTTT
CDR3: CASSSYGVDQPQHF

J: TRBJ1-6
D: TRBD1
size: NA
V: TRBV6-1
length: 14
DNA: TGTGCCAGCAGGGCCGACAGGGGACCCTCACCCCTCCACTTT
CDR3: CASRADRGPSPLHF

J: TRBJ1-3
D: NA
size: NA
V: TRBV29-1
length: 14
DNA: TGCAGCGTTGTACAAGGGGTCTCTGGAAACACCATATATTTT
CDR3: CSVVQGVSGNTIYF